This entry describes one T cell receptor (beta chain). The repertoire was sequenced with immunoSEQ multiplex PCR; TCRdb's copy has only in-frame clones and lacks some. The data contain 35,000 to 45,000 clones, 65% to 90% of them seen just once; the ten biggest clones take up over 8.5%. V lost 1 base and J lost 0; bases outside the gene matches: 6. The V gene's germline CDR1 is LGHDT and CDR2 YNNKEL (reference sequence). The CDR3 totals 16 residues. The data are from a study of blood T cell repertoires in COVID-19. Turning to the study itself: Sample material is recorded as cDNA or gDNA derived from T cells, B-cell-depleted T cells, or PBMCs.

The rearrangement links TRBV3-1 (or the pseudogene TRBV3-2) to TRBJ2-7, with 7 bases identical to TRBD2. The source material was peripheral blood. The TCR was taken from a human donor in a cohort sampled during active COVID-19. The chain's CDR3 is CASSQGGSVSSYEQYF. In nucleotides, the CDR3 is TGTGCCAGCAGCCAAGGCGGGAGCGTAAGCTCCTACGAGCAGTACTTC.